One T cell receptor (beta chain) is described in this entry. The data are from a study of blood T cell repertoires in COVID-19. The wider study: Spain, Italy and the United States supplied samples that represented acute and convalescent COVID-19. T cells, B-cell-depleted T cells, or PBMCs supplied cDNA or gDNA.

This CDR3 is built from 15 residues. Germline CDR1 KGHDR, CDR2 SFDVKD. The V and J ends lost 4 bases and 0 bases respectively, with 11 bases between them. The Seattle patients joined while their infection was active and were tracked longitudinally afterward. As handled by the study authors: Quantification of nucleated cells was approximated via reference gene primer amplification. Measured with immunoSEQ multiplex PCR; TCRdb has only the in-frame clones, and not every one. The V and J calls and clone size are taken from that table; D and trimming were inferred from the DNA. Counted here are about 270,000 clones, around 92% occurring once; the ten biggest clones make up around 2.5%.

This clonotype was sampled from a person between 18 and 30 years old with COVID-19, enrolled during active disease. Sequencing used peripheral blood. This rearrangement joins TRBV24-1 to TRBJ1-2; unclear D gene. CDR3 residues: CATSDRRDTNYGYTF. The CDR3 bases are TGTGCCACCAGTGACAGACGGGATACTAACTATGGCTACACCTTC.